This record covers a single T cell receptor beta chain. Its antigen is as yet unknown. The CDR3 has 16 residues. V was clipped by 0 bases and J by 3 bases, with 13 bases between them. Germline assignment: CDR1 KGHSH and CDR2 LQKENI. Profiled with immunoSEQ multiplex PCR; TCRdb holds only in-frame clones, not every one. The table records more than 12,000 clones, approximately 90% of them present only once. This entry comes from a study of PD-L1 blockade in urothelial cancer. Findings of the study overall: Pretreatment TCR clonality in blood under the median foretold superior survival.

The rearrangement uses TRBV18 and TRBJ2-3; perhaps TRBD2 as D (5 bases). The receptor's source is a man aged 65-85 years with urothelial cancer. Sequencing used PBMCs, obtained around atezolizumab (anti-PD-L1) treatment. DNA for the CDR3: TGTGCCAGCTCACCACCGGAGAGGGCTGGTACAGATACGCAGTATTTT. This codes for CASSPPERAGTDTQYF.